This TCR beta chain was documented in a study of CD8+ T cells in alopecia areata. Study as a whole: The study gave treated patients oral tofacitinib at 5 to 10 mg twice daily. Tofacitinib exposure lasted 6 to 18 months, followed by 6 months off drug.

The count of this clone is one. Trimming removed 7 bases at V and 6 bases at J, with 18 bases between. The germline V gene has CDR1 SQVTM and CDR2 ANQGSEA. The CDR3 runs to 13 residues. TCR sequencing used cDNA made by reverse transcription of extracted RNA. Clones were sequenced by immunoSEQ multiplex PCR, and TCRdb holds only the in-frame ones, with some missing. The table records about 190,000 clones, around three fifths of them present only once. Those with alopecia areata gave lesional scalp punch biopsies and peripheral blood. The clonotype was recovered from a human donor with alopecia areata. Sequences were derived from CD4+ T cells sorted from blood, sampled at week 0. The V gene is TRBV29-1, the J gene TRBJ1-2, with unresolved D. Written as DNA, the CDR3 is TGCAGCGCCGACCTACCGAATTTGGATGGCTACACCTTC. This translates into CSADLPNLDGYTF.